The 16 T cell receptor beta chains below were found in one sample sequenced in a study of shared clonotypes between healthy human individuals. Profiled with immunoSEQ multiplex PCR; TCRdb holds only in-frame clones, not every one. The sample yields 900,000 to 1,200,000 clones, more than 75% seen once. Material: memory CD4+ T cells from PBMCs. Subset: CD45RA-negative fraction. These receptors came from a man aged 18 to 35 in good health. Some clones in this sample may be carry-over from other donors' samples.

The J gene is TRBJ2-5, the V gene TRBV5-1; D is perhaps TRBD2 (6 bases). Trimming cost V 5 bases and J 5 bases, with 22 bases left between them. CDR1 is SGHRS, CDR2 YFSETQ, per germline. This CDR3 spans 16 amino acids. The DNA for the CDR3 is TGCGCCAGCAGGCCGCGGGGCGGGACCGAGATTGAGACCCAGTACTTC. It translates to CASRPRGGTEIETQYF. The entire variable domain, with the rest obtained from reference TRBV5-1 and TRBJ2-5, is as follows: KAGVTQTPRYLIKTRGQQVTLSCSPISGHRSVSWYQQTPGQGLQFLFEYFSETQRNKGNFPGRFSGRQFSNSRSEMNVSTLELGDSALYLCASRPRGGTEIETQYFGPGTRLLVL.

The genes are TRBV9 and TRBJ2-1, with 14 nucleotides matching TRBD2. Germline V lookup: CDR1 SGDLS, CDR2 YYNGEE. V shed 1 base, J shed 8 bases, and the junction held 5 bases outside the gene matches. The CDR3 contains 16 residues. The DNA of the CDR3 is TGTGCCAGCAGCGTAAGCGGGACTAGCGGGAGTGATGAGCAGTTCTTC. Translated: CASSVSGTSGSDEQFF.

CDR3 residues: CAWSGFVGNTGELFF. The CDR3 coding sequence is TGTGCCTGGAGCGGTTTTGTGGGGAACACCGGGGAGCTGTTTTTT. J is TRBJ2-2 and V is TRBV30; unclear D gene. This CDR3 has 15 residues. V lost 3 bases and J lost 1, with 12 bases in between. Germline CDR1 reads GTSNPN; CDR2 reads SVGIG (reference sequence).

J is TRBJ1-1 and V is TRBV19; TRBD1 matches at 10 bases. CDR3 length: 17 residues. V trimming: 3 bases; J trimming: 0 bases; junction bases outside the gene matches: 7. Germline V gene lookup returns CDR1 LNHDA and CDR2 SQIVND (reference sequence). Written as DNA, the CDR3 is TGTGCCAGTAGTATCAGAAGGGGACAGGGGCTGAACACTGAAGCTTTCTTT. This codes for CASSIRRGQGLNTEAFF. The full variable domain, in which reference TRBV19 and TRBJ1-1 provide the parts outside the CDR3, is DGGITQSPKYLFRKEGQNVTLSCEQNLNHDAMYWYRQDPGQGLRLIYYSQIVNDFQKGDIAEGYSVSREKKESFPLTVTSAQKNPTAFYLCASSIRRGQGLNTEAFFGQGTRLTVV.

This clone showed up just a few times. The rearrangement links TRBV6-6 to TRBJ1-1; D is perhaps TRBD1 (6 bases). Per germline, CDR1 MNHNY and CDR2 SVGAGI (reference sequence). Trimming cost V 7 bases and J 8 bases, with 20 bases left between them. CDR3 size: 14 residues. The DNA for the CDR3 is TGTGCCAGCACTCAGGGGACGGAAGCGTACGAAGCTTTCTTT. As protein: CASTQGTEAYEAFF.

In nucleotides, the CDR3 is TGTGCCAGCTCACCAAGCCCAAGAGCTAGCGGGAGTGGCGGGGAGCTGTTTTTT. It codes for CASSPSPRASGSGGELFF. The genes are TRBV18 and TRBJ2-2; the match to TRBD2 covers 10 bases. The CDR3 sequence is 18 residues long. Looked up from germline, CDR1 is KGHSH and CDR2 is LQKENI. The J segment lost 7 bases and the V segment lost 2 bases, leaving 13 bases of the junction unmatched.

The chain has TRBV6-6 and TRBJ1-5, with D perhaps matching TRBD1 (6 bases). This CDR3 region has 14 residues. V was cut by 7 bases and J by 5 bases, with 15 bases left in between. The germline V gene has CDR1 MNHNY and CDR2 SVGAGI (reference sequence). CDR3: CASNMGGPDQPQHF. In DNA, the CDR3 is TGTGCCAGCAATATGGGGGGGCCCGATCAGCCCCAGCATTTT.

The CDR3, as DNA: TGTGCCAGCAGCTTCGCTAGCGCCCTCTTGAATGAGCAGTTCTTC. Its translation: CASSFASALLNEQFF. The gene calls are TRBV5-8 and TRBJ2-1, with D possibly being TRBD2 (6 bases). Germline V gene lookup returns CDR1 SGHTS and CDR2 YDEGEE. The V end was cut by 2 bases, the J end by 7 bases, with 16 bases between. This CDR3 region has 15 residues.

The CDR3 reads CASSRTGGAGNEQFF. Written as DNA, the CDR3 is TGTGCCAGCAGTAGGACAGGGGGCGCGGGGAATGAGCAGTTCTTC. The chain links TRBV2 to TRBJ2-1, with 11 nucleotides matching TRBD1. Trimming at V came to 5 bases and at J to 7 bases, leaving 7 bases not matched to a gene. This CDR3 is built from 15 residues. Germline-derived CDR1 and CDR2 are SNHLY and FYNNEI. Variable domain in full (rest from reference TRBV2 and TRBJ2-1): EPEVTQTPSHQVTQMGQEVILRCVPISNHLYFYWYRQILGQKVEFLVSFYNNEISEKSEIFDDQFSVERPDGSNFTLKIRSTKLEDSAMYFCASSRTGGAGNEQFFGPGTRLTVL.

This clone was seen only once. This chain joins TRBV5-1 and TRBJ1-3; 8 bases map to TRBD1. Germline assignment: CDR1 SGHRS and CDR2 YFSETQ. V dropped 2 bases and J dropped 2; count of bases not matched to a gene: 3. This CDR3 is built from 15 residues. Here the CDR3 reads CASSFQGAAGNTIYF. DNA for the CDR3: TGCGCCAGCAGCTTCCAGGGGGCGGCTGGAAACACCATATATTTT.

This clone has just one count. Other DNA sequences in this specimen translate into the identical CDR3. The chain carries TRBV29-1 and TRBJ1-3; a weak D match, TRBD1 (5 bases). The CDR3 length is 13 residues. CDR1 is SQVTM and CDR2 is ANQGSEA in the germline V gene. V lost 5 bases, J lost 0 bases, and 8 bases lay in between. The CDR3 here is CSVRRGSGNTIYF. The CDR3 DNA reads as TGCAGCGTTAGGAGGGGCTCTGGAAACACCATATATTTT. Together with reference TRBV29-1 and TRBJ1-3, the CDR3 gives the full variable domain: SAVISQKPSRDICQRGTSLTIQCQVDSQVTMMFWYRQQPGQSLTLIATANQGSEATYESGFVIDKFPISRPNLTFSTLTVSNMSPEDSSIYLCSVRRGSGNTIYFGEGSWLTVV.

This clone was observed a handful of times. A far more abundant clone sits one base away, making this likely a read error. Distinct nucleotide sequences in the sample also encode this CDR3. This chain joins TRBV11-2 and TRBJ2-7; 11 positions match TRBD1. The CDR3 runs to 14 residues. The J segment lost 2 bases and the V segment lost 5 bases, leaving 2 bases of the junction unmatched. The germline gives CDR1 SGHAT, CDR2 FQNNGV. The CDR3 sequence is CASSRDRGAYEQYF. The CDR3 DNA follows: TGTGCCAGCAGCCGGGACAGGGGGGCCTACGAGCAGTACTTC.

This clone was picked up a small number of times. The CDR3 loop reads CASSRGRNQPQHF. The CDR3 region has the DNA TGCGCCAGCAGCCGGGGGAGAAATCAGCCCCAGCATTTT. V usage is TRBV10-2 and J usage is TRBJ1-5; weak D call: TRBD1 (5 bases). V lost 6 bases and J lost 4, with 10 bases in between. The CDR3 spans 13 residues. Looked up from germline, CDR1 is WSHSY and CDR2 is SAAADI.

This chain links TRBV9 with TRBJ1-4; D ambiguous. Looked up from germline, CDR1 is SGDLS and CDR2 is YYNGEE. V gave up 3 bases and J gave up 7 bases, with 10 bases separating them. The CDR3 runs to 13 residues. CDR3 residues: CASSGQVGEKLFF. The CDR3 region has the DNA TGTGCCAGCAGCGGCCAGGTCGGTGAAAAACTGTTTTTT.

On this clone: A much larger clone lies a single base off, so this may be a read error. CDR3 protein: CASSRGVTQYF. The CDR3 DNA sequence: TGTGCCAGCAGTAGAGGGGTGACCCAGTACTTC. The V and J genes are TRBV2 and TRBJ2-5; D may match TRBD1 or TRBD2 (5 bases each). Deletions cut 5 bases from V and 7 bases from J, with 8 bases between. CDR1 SNHLY and CDR2 FYNNEI come from the germline V gene. This CDR3 has 11 amino acids.

This rearrangement joins TRBV28 to TRBJ1-4; no clear D. Germline values: CDR1 MDHEN, CDR2 SYDVKM. V was trimmed by 4 bases and J by 4 bases, leaving 4 bases between them. The CDR3 runs to 12 residues. CDR3 amino acids: CASSYRNEKLFF. The CDR3 bases are TGTGCCAGCAGTTATCGTAATGAAAAACTGTTTTTT.